This TCR beta chain was sequenced during a study of cytomegalovirus exposure and HLA in healthy donors. Study information: Early released data comprised about 84 million unique TCRs from HLA-typed donors. Study-wide findings and caveats: HLA alleles were associated with around 17,000 TCR beta sequences in a later analysis at 0.05 false discovery rate. Sequencing probably produced one cluster of sequence variants that were highly shared.

This clone has just a few counts. Its antigen is not known. CDR1 is SGHTS and CDR2 is YDEGEE in the germline V gene. The V end lost 2 bases, the J end lost 0 bases, and 8 bases lay between the germline ends. This CDR3 region has 14 residues. Use of 60 Vbeta and 13 Jbeta primers characterized the PCR. Data came from immunoSEQ multiplex PCR; TCRdb stores just in-frame clones and leaves some out. There are around 200,000 clones in the sample; nearly 80% occur only once, and approximately 1.8% lies in the top ten. Input material: PBMCs. This chain connects TRBV5-8 to TRBJ1-1; tentative D call: TRBD1 (6 bases). The clonotype comes from a male donor in good health and CMV-seronegative. As DNA, the CDR3 is TGTGCCAGCAGCTTCAGGGGTTTGAACACTGAAGCTTTCTTT. Translation gives CASSFRGLNTEAFF.